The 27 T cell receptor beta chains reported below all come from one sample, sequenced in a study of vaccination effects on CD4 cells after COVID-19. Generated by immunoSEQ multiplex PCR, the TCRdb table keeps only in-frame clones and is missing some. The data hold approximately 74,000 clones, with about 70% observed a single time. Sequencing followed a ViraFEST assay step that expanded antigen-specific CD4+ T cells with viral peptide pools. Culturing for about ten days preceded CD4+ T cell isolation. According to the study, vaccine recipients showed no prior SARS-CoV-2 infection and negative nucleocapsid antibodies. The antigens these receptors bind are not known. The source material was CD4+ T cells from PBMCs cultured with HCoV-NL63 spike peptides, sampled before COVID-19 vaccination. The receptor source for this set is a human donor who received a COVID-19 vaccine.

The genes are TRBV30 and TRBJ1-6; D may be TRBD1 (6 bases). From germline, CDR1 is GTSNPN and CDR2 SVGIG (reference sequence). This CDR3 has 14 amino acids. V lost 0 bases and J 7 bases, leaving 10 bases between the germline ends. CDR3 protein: CAWSVLQGNSPLHF. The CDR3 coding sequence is TGTGCCTGGAGTGTGTTACAGGGCAATTCACCCCTCCACTTT.

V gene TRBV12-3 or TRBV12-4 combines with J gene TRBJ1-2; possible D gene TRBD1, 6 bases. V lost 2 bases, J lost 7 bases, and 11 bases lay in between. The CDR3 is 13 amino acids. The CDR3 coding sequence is TGTGCCAGCAGTTTATACAGGGATAGTGGCTACACCTTC. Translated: CASSLYRDSGYTF.

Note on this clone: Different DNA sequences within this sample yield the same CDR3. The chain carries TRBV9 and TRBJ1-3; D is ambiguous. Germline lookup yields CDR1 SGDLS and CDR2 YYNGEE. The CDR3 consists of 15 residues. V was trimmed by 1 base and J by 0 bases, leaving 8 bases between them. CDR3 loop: CASSVSGTSGNTIYF. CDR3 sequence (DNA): TGTGCCAGCAGCGTAAGTGGAACCTCTGGAAACACCATATATTTT.

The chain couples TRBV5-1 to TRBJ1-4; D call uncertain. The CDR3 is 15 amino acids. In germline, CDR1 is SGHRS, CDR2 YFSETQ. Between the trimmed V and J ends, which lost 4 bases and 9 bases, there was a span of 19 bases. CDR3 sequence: CASSPTAGAPKKLFF. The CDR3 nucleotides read TGCGCCAGCAGCCCAACGGCCGGTGCCCCTAAAAAACTGTTTTTT.

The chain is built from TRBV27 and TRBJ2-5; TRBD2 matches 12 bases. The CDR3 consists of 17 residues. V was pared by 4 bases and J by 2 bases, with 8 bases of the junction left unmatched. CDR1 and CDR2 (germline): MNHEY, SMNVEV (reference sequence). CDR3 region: CASSSPGLAGIQETQYF. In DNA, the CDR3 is TGTGCCAGCAGTTCCCCCGGACTAGCGGGAATTCAAGAGACCCAGTACTTC.

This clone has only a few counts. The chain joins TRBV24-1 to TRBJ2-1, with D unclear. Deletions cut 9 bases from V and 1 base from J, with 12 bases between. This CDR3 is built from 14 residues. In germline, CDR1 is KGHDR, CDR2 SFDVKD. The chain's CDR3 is CATGIGPSYNEQFF. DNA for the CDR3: TGTGCCACCGGGATAGGCCCATCCTACAATGAGCAGTTCTTC.

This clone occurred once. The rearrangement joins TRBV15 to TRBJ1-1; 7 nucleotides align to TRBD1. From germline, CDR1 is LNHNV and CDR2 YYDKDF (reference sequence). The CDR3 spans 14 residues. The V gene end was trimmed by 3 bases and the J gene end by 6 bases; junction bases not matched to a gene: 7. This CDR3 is CATSSDPGGPEAFF. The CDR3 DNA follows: TGTGCCACCAGCAGTGATCCAGGGGGACCTGAAGCTTTCTTT.

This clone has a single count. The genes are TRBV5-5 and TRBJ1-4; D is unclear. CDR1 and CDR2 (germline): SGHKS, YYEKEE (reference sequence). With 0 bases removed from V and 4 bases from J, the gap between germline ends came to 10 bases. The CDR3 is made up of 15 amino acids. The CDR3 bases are TGTGCCAGCAGCTTGGGGCCTGCCTTTAATGAAAAACTGTTTTTT. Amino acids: CASSLGPAFNEKLFF.

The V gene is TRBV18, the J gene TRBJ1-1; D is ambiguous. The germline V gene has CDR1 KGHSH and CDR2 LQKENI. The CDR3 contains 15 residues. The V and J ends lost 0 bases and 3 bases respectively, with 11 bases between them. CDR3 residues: CASSPPTVVYTEAFF. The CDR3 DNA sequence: TGTGCCAGCTCACCACCGACGGTGGTATACACTGAAGCTTTCTTT. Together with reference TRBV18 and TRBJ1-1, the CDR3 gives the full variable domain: NAGVMQNPRHLVRRRGQEARLRCSPMKGHSHVYWYRQLPEEGLKFMVYLQKENIIDESGMPKERFSAEFPKEGPSILRIQQVVRGDSAAYFCASSPPTVVYTEAFFGQGTRLTVV.

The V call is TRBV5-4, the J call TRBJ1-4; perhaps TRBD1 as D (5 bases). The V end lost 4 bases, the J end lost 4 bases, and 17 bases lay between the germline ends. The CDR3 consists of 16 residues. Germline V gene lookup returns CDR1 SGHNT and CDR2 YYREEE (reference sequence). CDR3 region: CASSIMGRLNNEKLFF. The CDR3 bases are TGTGCCAGCAGCATTATGGGACGGCTAAATAATGAAAAACTGTTTTTT. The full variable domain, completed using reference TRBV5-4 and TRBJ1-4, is ETGVTQSPTHLIKTRGQQVTLRCSSQSGHNTVSWYQQALGQGPQFIFQYYREEENGRGNFPPRFSGLQFPNYSSELNVNALELDDSALYLCASSIMGRLNNEKLFFGSGTQLSVL.

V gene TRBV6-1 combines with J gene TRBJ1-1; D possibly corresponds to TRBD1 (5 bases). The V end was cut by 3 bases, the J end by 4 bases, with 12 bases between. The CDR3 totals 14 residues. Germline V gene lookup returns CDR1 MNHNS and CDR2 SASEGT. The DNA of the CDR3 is TGTGCCAGCAGTGAGCCCTTGGGGGGCACTGAAGCTTTCTTT. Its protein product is CASSEPLGGTEAFF.

This CDR3 is CATSREGWGYEQYV. Written as DNA, the CDR3 is TGTGCCACCAGCAGAGAGGGCTGGGGGTACGAGCAGTACGTC. This chain links TRBV15 with TRBJ2-7; perhaps D is TRBD1 or TRBD2 (5 bases each). CDR3 length equals 14 residues. Trimming shortened V by 0 bases and J by 4 bases, and 10 bases separated the two germline ends. CDR1 is LNHNV and CDR2 is YYDKDF in the germline V gene (reference sequence).

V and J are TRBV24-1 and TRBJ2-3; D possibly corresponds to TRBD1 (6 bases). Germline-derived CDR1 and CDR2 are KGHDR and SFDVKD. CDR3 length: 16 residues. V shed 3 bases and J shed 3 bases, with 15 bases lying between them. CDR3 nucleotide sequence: TGTGCCACCAGTGATGTCGGGGCCACAGGGACAGATACGCAGTATTTT. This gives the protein CATSDVGATGTDTQYF.

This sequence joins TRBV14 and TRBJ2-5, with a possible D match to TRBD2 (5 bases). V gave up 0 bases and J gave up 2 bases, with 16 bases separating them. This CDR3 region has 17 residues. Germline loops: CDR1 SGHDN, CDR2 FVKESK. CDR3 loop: CASSQDRSQRKQETQYF. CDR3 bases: TGTGCCAGCAGCCAAGATCGAAGTCAGCGGAAGCAAGAGACCCAGTACTTC. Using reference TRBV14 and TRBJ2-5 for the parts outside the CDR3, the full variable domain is EAGVTQFPSHSVIEKGQTVTLRCDPISGHDNLYWYRRVMGKEIKFLLHFVKESKQDESGMPNNRFLAERTGGTYSTLKVQPAELEDSGVYFCASSQDRSQRKQETQYFGPGTRLLVL.

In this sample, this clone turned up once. The CDR3 sequence: CASSHSGVDTGELFF. The CDR3 region has the DNA TGCGCCAGCAGCCATTCCGGGGTAGACACCGGGGAGCTGTTTTTT. The chain uses TRBV5-1 and TRBJ2-2; maybe TRBD2 (5 bases). Germline assignment: CDR1 SGHRS and CDR2 YFSETQ. With 4 bases removed from V and 3 bases from J, the gap between germline ends came to 13 bases. This CDR3 is built from 15 residues. The variable domain in full, with the rest retrieved from reference TRBV5-1 and TRBJ2-2, is KAGVTQTPRYLIKTRGQQVTLSCSPISGHRSVSWYQQTPGQGLQFLFEYFSETQRNKGNFPGRFSGRQFSNSRSEMNVSTLELGDSALYLCASSHSGVDTGELFFGEGSRLTVL.

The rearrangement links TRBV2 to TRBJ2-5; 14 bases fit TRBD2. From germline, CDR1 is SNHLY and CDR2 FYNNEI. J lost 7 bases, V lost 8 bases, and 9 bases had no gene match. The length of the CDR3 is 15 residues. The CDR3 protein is CASDRTSGGPGTQYF. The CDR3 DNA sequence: TGTGCCAGCGATAGGACTAGCGGGGGGCCGGGGACCCAGTACTTC.

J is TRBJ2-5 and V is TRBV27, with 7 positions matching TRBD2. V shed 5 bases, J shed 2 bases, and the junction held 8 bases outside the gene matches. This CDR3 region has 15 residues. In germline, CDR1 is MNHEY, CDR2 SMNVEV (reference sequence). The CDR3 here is CASSRTPGGQETQYF. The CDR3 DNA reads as TGTGCCAGCAGTCGGACTCCCGGGGGGCAAGAGACCCAGTACTTC.

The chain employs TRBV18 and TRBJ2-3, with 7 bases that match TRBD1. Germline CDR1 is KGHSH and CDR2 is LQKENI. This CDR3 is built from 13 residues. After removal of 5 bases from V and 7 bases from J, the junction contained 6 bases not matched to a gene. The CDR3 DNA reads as TGTGCCAGCTCAGAGACAGGGCAAAATACGCAGTATTTT. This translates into CASSETGQNTQYF.

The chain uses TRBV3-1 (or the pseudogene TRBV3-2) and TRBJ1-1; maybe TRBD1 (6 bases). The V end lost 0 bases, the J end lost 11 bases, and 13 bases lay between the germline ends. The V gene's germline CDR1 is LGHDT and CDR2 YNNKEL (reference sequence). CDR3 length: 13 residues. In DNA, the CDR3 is TGTGCCAGCAGCCAAGAAAGGCAGGGGAGTGCTTTCTTT. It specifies CASSQERQGSAFF.

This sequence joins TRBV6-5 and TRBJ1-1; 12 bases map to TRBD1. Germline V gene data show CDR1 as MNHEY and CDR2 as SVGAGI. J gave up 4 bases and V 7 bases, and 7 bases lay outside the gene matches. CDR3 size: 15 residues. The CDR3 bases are TGTGCCAGCACCGGGACAGGGGGCTGGGGCACTGAAGCTTTCTTT. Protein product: CASTGTGGWGTEAFF.

This CDR3 is CSARLLSNTEAFF. CDR3 nucleotide sequence: TGCAGCGCCAGGCTACTTTCGAACACTGAAGCTTTCTTT. The chain joins TRBV29-1 to TRBJ1-1; D is uncertain. This CDR3 spans 13 amino acids. Germline V gives CDR1 SQVTM, CDR2 ANQGSEA. Trimming removed 7 bases from V and 1 base from J, with 13 bases in between.

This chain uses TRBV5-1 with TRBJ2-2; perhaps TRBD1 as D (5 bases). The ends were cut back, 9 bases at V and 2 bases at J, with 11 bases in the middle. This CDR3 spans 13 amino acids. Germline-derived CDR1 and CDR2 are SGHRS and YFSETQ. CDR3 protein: CATGQINTGELFF. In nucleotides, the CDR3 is TGCGCCACAGGACAAATAAACACCGGGGAGCTGTTTTTT. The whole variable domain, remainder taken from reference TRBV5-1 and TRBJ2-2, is KAGVTQTPRYLIKTRGQQVTLSCSPISGHRSVSWYQQTPGQGLQFLFEYFSETQRNKGNFPGRFSGRQFSNSRSEMNVSTLELGDSALYLCATGQINTGELFFGEGSRLTVL.

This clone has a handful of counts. CDR3 sequence (DNA): TGCGCCAGCAGCCAGGCAGATTTGAACACTGAAGCTTTCTTT. This codes for CASSQADLNTEAFF. This sequence joins TRBV4-1 and TRBJ1-1, with no clear D. Germline assignment: CDR1 MGHRA and CDR2 YSYEKL. V was shortened by 3 bases and J by 0 bases, with 8 bases between the two germline ends. This CDR3 has 14 amino acids.

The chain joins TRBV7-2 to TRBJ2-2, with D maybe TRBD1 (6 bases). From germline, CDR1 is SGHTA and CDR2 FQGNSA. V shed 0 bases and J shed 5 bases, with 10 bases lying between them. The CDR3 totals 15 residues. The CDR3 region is CASSLAQGVTGELFF. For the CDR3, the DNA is TGTGCCAGCAGCTTAGCACAGGGAGTAACCGGGGAGCTGTTTTTT. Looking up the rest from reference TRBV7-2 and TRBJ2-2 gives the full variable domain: GAGVSQSPSNKVTEKGKDVELRCDPISGHTALYWYRQSLGQGLEFLIYFQGNSAPDKSGLPSDRFSAERTGGSVSTLTIQRTQQEDSAVYLCASSLAQGVTGELFFGEGSRLTVL.

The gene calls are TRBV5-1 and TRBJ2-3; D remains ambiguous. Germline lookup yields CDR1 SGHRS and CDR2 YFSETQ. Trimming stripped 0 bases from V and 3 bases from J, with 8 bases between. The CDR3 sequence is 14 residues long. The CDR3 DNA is TGCGCCAGCAGCTTGGAGGGTAGGACAGATACGCAGTATTTT. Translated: CASSLEGRTDTQYF.

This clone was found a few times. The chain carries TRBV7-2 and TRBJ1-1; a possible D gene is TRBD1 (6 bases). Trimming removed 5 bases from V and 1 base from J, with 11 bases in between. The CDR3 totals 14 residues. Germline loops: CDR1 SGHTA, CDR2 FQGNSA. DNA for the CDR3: TGTGCCAGCAGCCCGTGGGGGGCGAACACTGAAGCTTTCTTT. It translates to CASSPWGANTEAFF.

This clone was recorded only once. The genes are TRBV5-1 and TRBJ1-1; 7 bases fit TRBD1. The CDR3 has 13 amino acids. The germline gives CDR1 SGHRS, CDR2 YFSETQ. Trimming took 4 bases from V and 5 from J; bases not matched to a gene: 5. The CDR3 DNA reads TGCGCCAGCAGCGAGGACAGGTATACTGAAGCTTTCTTT. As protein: CASSEDRYTEAFF.